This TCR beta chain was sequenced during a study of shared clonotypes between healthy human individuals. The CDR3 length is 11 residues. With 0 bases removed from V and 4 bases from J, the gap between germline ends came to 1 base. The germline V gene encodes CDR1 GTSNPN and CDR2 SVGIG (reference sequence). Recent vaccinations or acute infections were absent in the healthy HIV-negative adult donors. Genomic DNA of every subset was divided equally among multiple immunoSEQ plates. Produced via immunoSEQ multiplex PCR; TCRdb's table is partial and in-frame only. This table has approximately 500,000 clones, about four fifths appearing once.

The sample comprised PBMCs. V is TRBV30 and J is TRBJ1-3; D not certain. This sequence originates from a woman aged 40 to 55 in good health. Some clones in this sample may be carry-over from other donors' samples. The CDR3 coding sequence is TGTGCCTGGAGTGTGGGAAACACCATATATTTT. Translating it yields CAWSVGNTIYF.